This entry is about one TCR beta chain. This clonotype was counted many times. The antigen this receptor binds is unknown. Per-base quality was not reported, and no clone a single base away is much larger than it. The library was obtained by PCR. The reads were generated on an Illumina HiSeq 2500. TCR libraries were prepared with molecular barcoding, using unique molecular identifiers to normalize TCRbeta repertoire quantification. TCRdb trimmed the raw reads at Q25, called clones with MiXCR and kept productive beta chains. One record per CDR3 amino acid sequence lists the most common genes and DNA. A total of approximately 590,000 distinct CDR3 sequences appear in this sample, 8% to 11% of them only once. The ten biggest clones cover less than 5% of the sample. These data are taken from a study of T-cell reconstitution after alpha-beta-depleted transplantation in children (dated by TCRdb to the mid-2010s). Looking at the study overall: T-cell immune reconstitution after TCRalphabeta/CD19-depleted allogeneic hematopoietic cell transplantation in children was quantitatively tracked in the study by means of TCR repertoire profiling.

Trimming removed 7 bases from V and 4 bases from J; the gene matches leave 8 bases unexplained. Reading from cysteine to phenylalanine, the CDR3 counts 14 amino acids. Of all the DNA, just the CDR3 is kept, 42 bases in frame from base 1. The germline V gene sets CDR1 to MNHEY and CDR2 to SVGEGT. The sequence links TRBV6-2 or TRBV6-3 to TRBJ2-7, with 9 bases in between that match TRBD2. The sequence came from a human donor who donated a stem cell graft to a child with acute myeloid leukemia. The sample here was PBMCs from the stem cell graft donor, taken from the stem cell graft. The CDR3 has the sequence CASTLSGSGYEQYF. The sequence in DNA is TGTGCCAGCACCCTTAGCGGGAGCGGGTACGAGCAGTACTTC.